This is a list of T cell receptor beta chains from one sample in a study of T cells in Graves' hyperthyroidism and ophthalmopathy. TCRdb redid the calling of the multiplex PCR reads with MiXCR, one entry per CDR3 protein. The sample records about 500,000 distinct CDR3 sequences, 17% being singletons. Specimen: blood. These receptors were obtained from a young woman with Graves' ophthalmopathy. Each CDR3 is given with its conserved first and last residue. D genes are given only for firm matches. Size tells how often a clone was seen (once, few, many) or the class of an expanded clone, and some rows leave it out.

13	.	TRBV27	.	TRBJ1-2	CASSSLTGTGYTF	TGTGCCAGCAGCTCCCTAACAGGGACGGGCTACACCTTC
14	.	TRBV12-3/TRBV12-4	many	TRBJ1-4	CASSLADRGGKLFF	TGTGCCAGCAGTTTAGCGGACCGGGGGGGAAAACTGTTTTTT
14	.	TRBV20-1	many	TRBJ2-3	CSARVYPGADTQYF	TGCAGTGCTAGAGTCTACCCGGGGGCAGATACGCAGTATTTT
15	.	TRBV5-1	few	TRBJ2-6	CASRVIDSGANVLTF	TGCGCCAGCAGGGTTATAGACTCTGGGGCCAACGTCCTGACTTTC
15	.	TRBV27	.	TRBJ2-5	CASSSLVASQETQYF	TGTGCCAGCAGTTCCTTGGTGGCTAGCCAAGAGACCCAGTACTTC
13	.	TRBV27	.	TRBJ2-1	CASSYSTRTEQFF	TGTGCCAGCAGTTACTCGACCAGGACTGAGCAGTTCTTC
16	TRBD2	TRBV4-1	.	TRBJ2-2	CASSPTSGLSTGELFF	TGCGCCAGCAGTCCGACTAGCGGCCTGAGCACCGGGGAGCTGTTTTTT
18	TRBD2	TRBV3-1	few	TRBJ2-5	CASSQPYLAGAGEETQYF	TGTGCCAGCAGCCAACCCTACCTAGCGGGAGCGGGGGAAGAGACCCAGTACTTC
12	.	TRBV6-1	few	TRBJ2-5	CASSEASRDQYF	TGTGCCAGCAGTGAAGCATCAAGAGATCAGTACTTC
11	.	TRBV30	many	TRBJ1-4	CAWGDPQKLFF	TGTGCCTGGGGGGACCCGCAGAAACTGTTTTTT
15	.	TRBV12-3/TRBV12-4	many	TRBJ2-5	CASSRDRTFGETQYF	TGTGCCAGCAGTCGAGATCGGACATTTGGGGAGACCCAGTACTTC
15	.	TRBV12-3/TRBV12-4	many	TRBJ1-3	CASTRSGAGGNTIYF	TGTGCCAGCACTCGGTCAGGGGCCGGGGGAAACACCATATATTTT
16	TRBD2	TRBV6-1	many	TRBJ2-3	CASSEEPAGGTDTQYF	TGTGCCAGCAGTGAAGAACCAGCGGGGGGCACAGATACGCAGTATTTT
13	.	TRBV5-1	.	TRBJ2-1	CASSESFSNEQFF	TGCGCCAGCAGCGAGTCCTTTTCAAATGAGCAGTTCTTC
12	.	TRBV7-2	many	TRBJ2-1	CASSFQGAGRFF	TGTGCCAGCAGCTTCCAGGGTGCCGGACGGTTCTTC
13	.	TRBV30	many	TRBJ2-5	CAWRDRGGETQYF	TGTGCCTGGAGAGATAGGGGTGGCGAGACCCAGTACTTC
17	.	TRBV11-2	.	TRBJ2-1	CASSLVSSTKPDNEQFF	TGTGCCAGCAGCTTAGTTAGTTCGACCAAGCCCGACAATGAGCAGTTCTTC
14	TRBD1	TRBV11-2	.	TRBJ2-7	CASRDWDREYEQYF	TGTGCCAGCAGGGACTGGGACAGGGAATACGAGCAGTACTTC
15	.	TRBV11-2	many	TRBJ2-1	CASSTAVNFYNEQFF	TGTGCCAGTTCGACCGCCGTCAATTTCTACAATGAGCAGTTCTTC
16	TRBD1	TRBV6-5	few	TRBJ1-6	CASSYAGDRGNSPLHF	TGTGCCAGCAGTTACGCGGGGGACAGGGGAAATTCACCCCTCCACTTT
12	TRBD1	TRBV30	many	TRBJ1-2	CAWSRDSYGYTF	TGTGCCTGGAGCCGGGACAGCTATGGCTACACCTTC
14	TRBD2	TRBV11-2	many	TRBJ2-2	CASSLVGRAGELFF	TGTGCCAGCAGCTTAGTAGGGAGGGCCGGGGAGCTGTTTTTT
13	.	TRBV7-9	few	TRBJ1-2	CASTLPDDYGYTF	TGTGCCAGCACCCTCCCGGATGACTATGGCTACACCTTC
14	.	TRBV7-2	many	TRBJ2-7	CASSLGLFSYEQYF	TGTGCCAGCAGCTTAGGACTGTTCTCCTACGAGCAGTACTTC
15	.	TRBV5-6	many	TRBJ2-1	CASSLAAQAYNEQFF	TGTGCCAGCAGCTTAGCAGCCCAAGCTTACAATGAGCAGTTCTTC
19	TRBD2	TRBV4-1	many	TRBJ2-1	CASSQASSSGRTLNNEQFF	TGCGCCAGCAGCCAAGCTTCCTCTAGCGGGCGCACGCTCAACAATGAGCAGTTCTTC
14	.	TRBV6-1	few	TRBJ2-2	CASSALTDTGELFF	TGTGCCAGCAGTGCCCTGACGGACACCGGGGAGCTGTTTTTT
15	.	TRBV11-2	few	TRBJ1-1	CASSSTGARDTEAFF	TGTGCCAGCAGCTCGACCGGGGCTCGCGACACTGAAGCTTTCTTT
16	TRBD1	TRBV13	many	TRBJ1-3	CASTIGTGRSGNTIYF	TGTGCCAGCACCATCGGGACAGGACGCTCTGGAAACACCATATATTTT
17	TRBD2	TRBV6-1	.	TRBJ2-3	CASRRTGGPGSTDTQYF	TGTGCCAGCAGGAGGACGGGGGGGCCGGGCTCCACAGATACGCAGTATTTT
12	.	TRBV5-5	many	TRBJ1-5	CASGLGNQPQHF	TGTGCCAGCGGCCTGGGCAATCAGCCCCAGCATTTT
14	.	TRBV12-3/TRBV12-4	many	TRBJ1-1	CASSLNTGFTEAFF	TGTGCCAGCAGTTTAAACACAGGGTTCACTGAAGCTTTCTTT
16	TRBD2	TRBV28	.	TRBJ2-1	CASSPSPSGGRDEQFF	TGTGCCAGCAGCCCCTCACCTAGCGGGGGGAGGGATGAGCAGTTCTTC
14	.	TRBV12-3/TRBV12-4	few	TRBJ2-3	CASSFVRGANTQYF	TGTGCCAGCAGTTTTGTACGCGGCGCGAATACGCAGTATTTT
15	.	TRBV9	.	TRBJ2-5	CASSVGSDRKETQYF	TGTGCCAGCAGCGTAGGGAGCGACAGGAAAGAGACCCAGTACTTC
15	TRBD2	TRBV29-1	many	TRBJ2-1	CSVRGGLAGINEQFF	TGCAGCGTGAGGGGGGGACTAGCGGGGATTAATGAGCAGTTCTTC
13	.	TRBV29-1	few	TRBJ2-3	CSVAGQLTDTQYF	TGCAGCGTGGCGGGACAGCTCACAGATACGCAGTATTTT
14	TRBD1	TRBV5-1	many	TRBJ2-7	CASSLMGQTHEQYF	TGCGCCAGCAGCTTGATGGGACAGACTCACGAGCAGTACTTC
12	.	TRBV4-1	many	TRBJ2-5	CASSPWGETQYF	TGCGCCAGCAGCCCCTGGGGGGAGACCCAGTACTTC
12	.	TRBV3-1	many	TRBJ2-1	CASSYIHNEQFF	TGTGCCAGCAGCTATATCCACAATGAGCAGTTCTTC
13	TRBD1	TRBV28	.	TRBJ1-5	CASRTGKNQPQHF	TGTGCCAGCAGGACAGGGAAGAATCAGCCCCAGCATTTT
17	.	TRBV3-1	.	TRBJ1-1	CASSPPYGRGVNTEAFF	TGTGCCAGCAGCCCCCCTTATGGCAGGGGTGTGAACACTGAAGCTTTCTTT
16	.	TRBV7-3	many	TRBJ2-2	CASSFGGKAGTGELFF	TGTGCCAGCAGCTTTGGCGGGAAAGCAGGCACCGGGGAGCTGTTTTTT
15	.	TRBV7-9	.	TRBJ2-1	CASSLVMSRFNEQFF	TGTGCCAGCAGCTTAGTTATGTCGCGATTCAATGAGCAGTTCTTC
11	.	TRBV28	many	TRBJ1-1	CASRYYTEAFF	TGTGCCAGCAGGTATTACACTGAAGCTTTCTTT
13	.	TRBV18	few	TRBJ2-5	CASSPSPSETQYF	TGTGCCAGCTCACCAAGTCCCTCGGAGACCCAGTACTTC
13	.	TRBV2	many	TRBJ1-1	CASSTDPGVGAFF	TGTGCCAGCAGCACCGATCCAGGGGTGGGTGCTTTCTTT
14	TRBD1	TRBV12-3/TRBV12-4	.	TRBJ2-7	CASSFAGTAYEQYF	TGTGCCAGCAGTTTTGCCGGGACAGCTTACGAGCAGTACTTC
14	.	TRBV3-1	.	TRBJ1-1	CASSRGYSDTEAFF	TGTGCCAGCAGCCGTGGATACTCGGACACTGAAGCTTTCTTT
14	.	TRBV5-1	.	TRBJ2-7	CASSLTREYYEQYF	TGCGCCAGCAGCTTGACAAGGGAATACTACGAGCAGTACTTC